These 32 T cell receptor beta chains originate from one sample sequenced in a study of T cells in Graves' hyperthyroidism and ophthalmopathy. RNA transcripts served as the template for amplifying TCR beta CDR3 regions. The HTBI primer set was used in a first-round RT-PCR of the TCR CDR3. Via MiXCR, TCRdb re-called the multiplex PCR reads, giving one row per CDR3 protein. The repertoire includes about 200,000 distinct CDR3 sequences, around 20% of them detected once, and 35% to 50% sits in the top ten. Material: blood. These receptors were obtained from a man aged 40-50 years with Graves' hyperthyroidism.

Ten or more counts support this clonotype. This chain uses TRBV2 with TRBJ2-5; TRBD2 matches 9 bases. The CDR3 is 17 residues long. Germline loops: CDR1 SNHLY, CDR2 FYNNEI. V lost 7 bases and J lost 4; bases outside the gene matches: 16. Written as DNA, the CDR3 is TGTGCCAGCACCCCGCGGGGGGCGGGAGGGCTCGCAGAGACCCAGTACTTC. Its translation: CASTPRGAGGLAETQYF.

The chain employs TRBV20-1 and TRBJ1-4; maybe TRBD1 (5 bases). From germline, CDR1 is DFQATT and CDR2 SNEGSKA (reference sequence). Between the trimmed V and J ends, which lost 5 bases and 4 bases, there was a span of 14 bases. The CDR3 has 14 amino acids. The CDR3 nucleotides read TGCAGTGCTTCATCAGGGCCTAATAATGAAAAACTGTTTTTT. Translating it yields CSASSGPNNEKLFF.

This clonotype was observed a few times. V usage is TRBV27 and J usage is TRBJ2-6; a weak D match, TRBD2 (5 bases). Germline loops: CDR1 MNHEY, CDR2 SMNVEV (reference sequence). This CDR3 comprises 18 residues. Between the trimmed V and J ends, which lost 7 bases and 2 bases, there was a span of 21 bases. This CDR3 reads CASNLTPPGSTGANVLTF. The DNA for the CDR3 is TGTGCCAGCAATCTCACCCCGCCGGGGTCGACTGGGGCCAACGTCCTGACTTTC.

This clonotype was counted at least ten times. CDR3 coding DNA: TGCAGCGTCCCCGTTAGCGGGGCAGGAGATACGCAGTATTTT. Residues: CSVPVSGAGDTQYF. The J gene is TRBJ2-3, the V gene TRBV29-1; 8 nucleotides match TRBD2. The germline V gene has CDR1 SQVTM and CDR2 ANQGSEA. This CDR3 is 14 amino acids long. V lost 6 bases, J lost 5 bases, and 10 bases stayed unmatched.

This clonotype was counted ten times or more. J is TRBJ1-1 and V is TRBV7-3; D may be TRBD1 (5 bases). V was shortened by 4 bases and J by 0 bases, with 6 bases between the two germline ends. Germline lookup yields CDR1 SGHTA and CDR2 FQGTGA. The CDR3 is made up of 13 amino acids. CDR3 in DNA: TGTGCCAGCAGCTCGGGACTGAACACTGAAGCTTTCTTT. Encoded protein: CASSSGLNTEAFF.

This clonotype was detected ten times or more. The rearrangement joins TRBV12-3 or TRBV12-4 to TRBJ2-7; weak D call: TRBD1 (5 bases). The CDR3 covers 12 residues. Trimming cost V 6 bases and J 6 bases, with 12 bases left between them. The CDR3 coding sequence is TGTGCCAGCAGCTTAAGGGGTCCCGAGCAGTACTTC. This gives the protein CASSLRGPEQYF.

This clonotype was found many times. This chain joins TRBV11-2 and TRBJ1-5; perhaps TRBD1 as D (5 bases). The CDR3 is made up of 14 amino acids. Trimming took off 5 bases at V and 4 bases at J, with 12 bases between the two ends. In germline, CDR1 is SGHAT, CDR2 FQNNGV. The CDR3 bases are TGTGCCAGCAGCCTGACAGCAGGGAATCAGCCCCAGCATTTT. Translated: CASSLTAGNQPQHF. The variable domain in full, completed from reference TRBV11-2 and TRBJ1-5, reads EAGVAQSPRYKIIEKRQSVAFWCNPISGHATLYWYQQILGQGPKLLIQFQNNGVVDDSQLPKDRFSAERLKGVDSTLKIQPAKLEDSAVYLCASSLTAGNQPQHFGDGTRLSIL.

There are many counts of this clonotype. This sequence joins TRBV19 and TRBJ1-5; D is unclear. There are 10 residues in the CDR3. V was clipped by 11 bases and J by 3 bases, with 5 bases between them. Germline lookup yields CDR1 LNHDA and CDR2 SQIVND (reference sequence). CDR3 region: CAVYNQPQHF. CDR3 nucleotides: TGTGCCGTCTACAATCAGCCCCAGCATTTT.

This clonotype was counted many times. The genes are TRBV11-2 and TRBJ2-1, with TRBD2 as a possible D gene (7 bases). The length of the CDR3 is 12 residues. Per germline, CDR1 SGHAT and CDR2 FQNNGV. The V end was cut by 5 bases, the J end by 12 bases, with 14 bases between. CDR3 sequence: CASSGLRGGQFF. As DNA, the CDR3 is TGTGCCAGCAGCGGGTTGAGGGGGGGGCAGTTCTTC.

The sample holds a few counts of this clonotype. The V and J genes are TRBV5-1 and TRBJ1-6, with 7 positions matching TRBD1. The CDR3 length is 15 residues. The V segment lost 0 bases and the J segment 7 bases; nucleotides outside the gene matches: 4. Germline CDR1 SGHRS, CDR2 YFSETQ. CDR3 sequence reads: CASSLGTGNNSPLHF. The CDR3 DNA sequence: TGCGCCAGCAGCTTGGGGACAGGCAACAATTCACCCCTCCACTTT.

This clonotype was counted ten times or more. The V gene is TRBV7-3, the J gene TRBJ2-2, with D tentatively TRBD1 (5 bases). Germline-derived CDR1 and CDR2 are SGHTA and FQGTGA. The CDR3 extends over 13 amino acids. With 2 bases removed from V and 6 bases from J, the gap between germline ends came to 7 bases. CDR3 DNA sequence: TGTGCCAGCAGCTTAGTGACAGCCGGGGAGCTGTTTTTT. It yields the protein CASSLVTAGELFF.

This clonotype was found many times. The chain employs TRBV2 and TRBJ2-7, with TRBD1 matching 10 bases. V was pared by 7 bases and J by 1 base, with 7 bases of the junction left unmatched. The germline CDR1 and CDR2 sequences are SNHLY and FYNNEI. This CDR3 contains 15 residues. The CDR3 sequence: CASKLGTGESYEQYF. The CDR3 DNA sequence: TGTGCCAGCAAGCTAGGGACAGGGGAATCCTACGAGCAGTACTTC.

This clonotype has at least ten counts. The chain uses TRBV5-1 and TRBJ2-5; D perhaps matches TRBD2 (6 bases). CDR3 length equals 14 residues. The germline V and J ends were trimmed by 4 bases and 4 bases, with 14 bases remaining between them. CDR1 is SGHRS and CDR2 is YFSETQ in the germline V gene. CDR3 sequence: CASSVTGVGETQYF. CDR3 nucleotides: TGCGCCAGCAGCGTTACGGGGGTTGGAGAGACCCAGTACTTC.

In this sample, this clonotype turned up many times. The rearrangement links TRBV28 to TRBJ1-1, with a possible D match to TRBD1 (5 bases). Germline values: CDR1 MDHEN, CDR2 SYDVKM. V lost 6 bases to trimming and J lost 0 bases, with 14 bases between them. There are 15 residues in the CDR3. CDR3 sequence reads: CASRTSGRMNTEAFF. CDR3 DNA sequence: TGTGCCAGCAGAACCTCGGGACGGATGAACACTGAAGCTTTCTTT.

This clonotype appeared a few times. The rearrangement uses TRBV28 and TRBJ1-5, with D possibly TRBD1 on 6 matching bases. The germline CDR1 and CDR2 sequences are MDHEN and SYDVKM. The CDR3 totals 14 residues. V was clipped by 3 bases and J by 6 bases, with 12 bases between them. In DNA, the CDR3 is TGTGCCAGCAGTTTGGCCGGGGGCCCTCAGCCCCAGCATTTT. This sequence encodes CASSLAGGPQPQHF.

This chain connects TRBV27 to TRBJ1-1; D unresolved. Per germline, CDR1 MNHEY and CDR2 SMNVEV (reference sequence). The CDR3 has 14 amino acids. V dropped 0 bases and J dropped 11 bases, with 16 bases sitting between them. The DNA for the CDR3 is TGTGCCAGCAGTTTATCGGAGCCTACCGGGGAGGCTTTCTTT. Protein: CASSLSEPTGEAFF.

This clonotype was recorded at least ten times. The gene calls are TRBV9 and TRBJ1-2; 8 positions match TRBD1. In germline, CDR1 is SGDLS, CDR2 YYNGEE. Trimming at V came to 3 bases and at J to 4 bases, leaving 2 bases not matched to a gene. The CDR3 is made up of 13 amino acids. The CDR3 protein is CASSDDRGYGYTF. The CDR3 DNA reads as TGTGCCAGCAGCGACGACAGGGGCTATGGCTACACCTTC.

In this sample, this clonotype turned up many times. The rearrangement joins TRBV20-1 to TRBJ1-1; 8 positions agree with TRBD1. Looked up from germline, CDR1 is DFQATT and CDR2 is SNEGSKA (reference sequence). The V segment lost 6 bases and the J segment 1 base; nucleotides outside the gene matches: 7. This CDR3 contains 14 residues. This CDR3 is CSARFQGANTEAFF. As DNA, the CDR3 is TGCAGTGCCAGATTCCAGGGGGCGAACACTGAAGCTTTCTTT.

About this clonotype: This clone may be a read error of a much larger clone one base away. V and J are TRBV12-3 or TRBV12-4 and TRBJ1-1, with D possibly TRBD1 on 6 matching bases. V lost 8 bases, J lost 4 bases, and 20 bases lay in between. The CDR3 extends over 15 amino acids. As DNA, the CDR3 is TGTGCCAGCTCACCTCCGGGGCCGGGGGCCACTGAAGCTTTCTTT. It specifies CASSPPGPGATEAFF.

The chain uses TRBV27 and TRBJ1-1; 8 bases align to TRBD1. The CDR3 has 15 amino acids. CDR1 is MNHEY and CDR2 is SMNVEV in the germline V gene (reference sequence). V shed 7 bases, J shed 0 bases, and the junction held 7 bases outside the gene matches. The CDR3 loop is CASTRGTGVNTEAFF. The CDR3 DNA reads TGTGCCAGCACCAGGGGGACAGGAGTGAACACTGAAGCTTTCTTT.

The table lists this clonotype with many counts. This chain uses TRBV12-3 or TRBV12-4 with TRBJ2-3, with a possible D match to TRBD1 (5 bases). CDR3 length equals 15 residues. Deletions cut 4 bases from V and 0 bases from J, with 11 bases between. The CDR3 bases are TGTGCCAGCAGTTACAGGTACCTAAGCACAGATACGCAGTATTTT. This translates into CASSYRYLSTDTQYF.

This clonotype has just a few counts. This sequence joins TRBV6-2 or TRBV6-3 and TRBJ2-7; D remains unclear. The CDR3 covers 13 residues. V was clipped by 0 bases and J by 3 bases, with 6 bases between them. Germline CDR1 reads MNHEY; CDR2 reads SVGEGT. The CDR3 reads CASSYSPNYEQYF. CDR3 DNA sequence: TGTGCCAGCAGTTACTCCCCGAACTACGAGCAGTACTTC.

J is TRBJ2-3 and V is TRBV6-1; D possibly corresponds to TRBD1 (5 bases). Germline-derived CDR1 and CDR2 are MNHNS and SASEGT. The CDR3 is made up of 15 amino acids. Trimming cost V 6 bases and J 7 bases, with 20 bases left between them. CDR3 DNA: TGTGCCAGCAGCCCTGGAAGGGGCCCCAGACATACGCAGTATTTT. Translation gives CASSPGRGPRHTQYF.

Ten or more counts support this clonotype. V gene TRBV2 combines with J gene TRBJ2-3; D is uncertain. CDR1 and CDR2 (germline): SNHLY, FYNNEI. CDR3 length: 15 residues. With 3 bases removed from V and 1 base from J, the gap between germline ends came to 11 bases. The CDR3 loop is CASSDVGIRTDTQYF. The CDR3 nucleotides are TGTGCCAGCAGTGACGTGGGGATCCGCACAGATACGCAGTATTTT.

V usage is TRBV5-4 and J usage is TRBJ2-1; unclear D gene. Trimming removed 5 bases at V and 0 bases at J, with 12 bases between. From germline, CDR1 is SGHNT and CDR2 YYREEE (reference sequence). CDR3 length equals 15 residues. This CDR3 reads CASSALGVSYNEQFF. As DNA, the CDR3 is TGTGCCAGCAGTGCATTAGGAGTCTCCTACAATGAGCAGTTCTTC.

Ten or more counts support this clonotype. The J gene is TRBJ2-2, the V gene TRBV11-2; D ambiguous. V lost 7 bases and J lost 4, with 13 bases in between. Germline V gene data show CDR1 as SGHAT and CDR2 as FQNNGV. The CDR3 has 14 amino acids. CDR3 sequence (DNA): TGTGCCAGCACCCCCCGTGGTTTCACCGGGGAGCTGTTTTTT. It yields the protein CASTPRGFTGELFF.

The rearrangement uses TRBV27 and TRBJ1-6; no definite D call. The CDR3 runs 13 residues. Germline CDR1 and CDR2: MNHEY and SMNVEV (reference sequence). V was trimmed by 7 bases and J by 10 bases, leaving 14 bases between them. Here the CDR3 DNA reads TGTGCCAGCACCTCATTGGGGAGCTCACCCCTCCACTTT. It specifies CASTSLGSSPLHF.

The chain combines TRBV7-2 with TRBJ1-3; unclear D gene. From germline, CDR1 is SGHTA and CDR2 FQGNSA. This CDR3 spans 15 amino acids. V lost 1 base, J lost 2 bases, and 9 bases lay in between. CDR3 in DNA: TGTGCCAGCAGCTTAGATTCTATGACTGGAAACACCATATATTTT. Amino acids: CASSLDSMTGNTIYF.

The table lists this clonotype with a few counts. The J gene is TRBJ2-7, the V gene TRBV7-9; no definite D call. The CDR3 loop spans 14 amino acids. Trimming took off 7 bases at V and 2 bases at J, with 15 bases between the two ends. Germline V gene lookup returns CDR1 SEHNR and CDR2 FQNEAQ (reference sequence). The CDR3 spells CASTHGSRTYEQYF. The CDR3 region has the DNA TGTGCCAGCACCCACGGCAGCAGGACCTACGAGCAGTACTTC. The complete variable domain, with remaining parts taken from reference TRBV7-9 and TRBJ2-7, reads DTGVSQNPRHKITKRGQNVTFRCDPISEHNRLYWYRQTLGQGPEFLTYFQNEAQLEKSRLLSDRFSAERPKGSFSTLEIQRTEQGDSAMYLCASTHGSRTYEQYFGPGTRLTVT.

This clonotype has more than one count but fewer than ten. This chain joins TRBV11-3 and TRBJ2-1; 10 nucleotides match TRBD2. J gave up 9 bases and V 4 bases, and 6 bases lay outside the gene matches. Germline CDR1 reads SGHNT; CDR2 reads YENEEA. The CDR3 spans 14 residues. The CDR3, as DNA: TGTGCCAGCAGCTCGGGACTAGCGCTGGGTGAGCAGTTCTTC. This encodes CASSSGLALGEQFF.

Details on this clonotype: A much larger clone lies one base from this, so it may be a read error. The chain employs TRBV9 and TRBJ2-1, with 9 positions matching TRBD2. This CDR3 contains 17 residues. CDR1 and CDR2 from the germline V gene are SGDLS and YYNGEE. Trimming took 3 bases from V and 8 from J; bases not matched to a gene: 15. The CDR3 here is CASSAGRSGGPGDEQFF. The CDR3 DNA is TGTGCCAGCAGCGCAGGTAGAAGCGGGGGGCCAGGGGATGAGCAGTTCTTC.

With regard to this clonotype: One base away lies a much larger clone, so this may be a sequencing read error. The genes are TRBV28 and TRBJ2-7; no clear D. With 6 bases removed from V and 2 bases from J, the gap between germline ends came to 8 bases. The germline V gene encodes CDR1 MDHEN and CDR2 SYDVKM. The CDR3 has 12 residues. The CDR3, as DNA: TGTGCCAGCAGCCCGACCACCTACGAGCAGTACTTC. Translation gives CASSPTTYEQYF.